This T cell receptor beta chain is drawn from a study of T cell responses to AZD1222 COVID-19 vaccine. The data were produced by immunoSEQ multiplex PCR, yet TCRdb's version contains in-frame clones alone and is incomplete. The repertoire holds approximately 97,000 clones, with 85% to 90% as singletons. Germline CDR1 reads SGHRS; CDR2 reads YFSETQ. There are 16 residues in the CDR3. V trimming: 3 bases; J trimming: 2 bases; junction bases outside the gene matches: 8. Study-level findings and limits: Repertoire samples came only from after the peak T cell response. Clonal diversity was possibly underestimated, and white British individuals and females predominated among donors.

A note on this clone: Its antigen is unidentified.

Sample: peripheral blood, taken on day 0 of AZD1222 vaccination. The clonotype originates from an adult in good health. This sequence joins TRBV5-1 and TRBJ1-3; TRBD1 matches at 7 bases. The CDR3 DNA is TGCGCCAGCAGCTACAATGGACAGGACGCTGGAAACACCATATATTTT. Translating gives CASSYNGQDAGNTIYF.